This TCR beta chain was documented in a study of spatial heterogeneity in lung cancer. Overall study context: Within raw reads, each unique TCR and UMI combination appeared on average more than ten times.

Time point in this sample: blood at routine non-recurrence follow-up after resection. Sequencing covered unsorted whole RNA taken from tumor, nontumor lung or frozen PBMC. This clonotype came up a few times. TCRdb passed the 5' RACE reads through MiXCR, listing each CDR3 protein once. The data contain 50,000 to 60,000 distinct CDR3 sequences, 7.4% of them singletons. V shed 0 bases and J shed 2 bases, with 10 bases lying between them. The CDR3 extends over 15 amino acids. The V gene's germline CDR1 is ENHRY and CDR2 SYGVKD. The source of this sequence is a female donor with early-stage non-small cell lung cancer. V and J are TRBV10-3 and TRBJ2-5, with a weak D call TRBD2 (5 bases). This specimen consisted of PBMCs, obtained at follow-up. CDR3 loop: CAISESNREQETQYF. In DNA form, the CDR3 reads TGTGCCATCAGTGAGTCGAATAGGGAGCAAGAGACCCAGTACTTC.